These 17 T cell receptor beta chains originate from one sample sequenced in a study of B cell selection in AIRE deficiency. Repertoires were generated with immunoSEQ multiplex PCR, while TCRdb's copy carries only in-frame clones and drops some. Found here are about 26,000 clones, over 80% of them singletons; the top ten hold 0.95% to 1.3%. The regulatory T cell sort gate was CD4+CD25hiCD127low/negative. The specimen sequenced was CD4+CD25+ Tregs sorted from PBMCs. These receptors came from a human donor in good health.

The chain has TRBV5-1 and TRBJ1-3, with 8 bases lining up with TRBD1. The ends lost 0 bases at V and 2 bases at J; junction bases unmatched: 10. Germline loops: CDR1 SGHRS, CDR2 YFSETQ. This CDR3 spans 18 amino acids. CDR3 amino acids: CASSLGPSQGVTGNTIYF. CDR3 in DNA: TGCGCCAGCAGCTTGGGTCCCTCACAGGGGGTAACTGGAAACACCATATATTTT.

V usage is TRBV18 and J usage is TRBJ1-2, with 7 nucleotides matching TRBD1. Germline-derived CDR1 and CDR2 are KGHSH and LQKENI. The CDR3 is 14 residues long. V shed 2 bases and J 5 bases; nucleotides not matched to a gene: 5. The CDR3: CASSPGGQKYGYTF. The CDR3 DNA follows: TGTGCCAGCTCACCAGGGGGACAGAAATATGGCTACACCTTC.

V is TRBV2 and J is TRBJ2-7; D perhaps matches TRBD1 (6 bases). Germline-derived CDR1 and CDR2 are SNHLY and FYNNEI. The CDR3 sequence is 14 residues long. The ends were cut back, 7 bases at V and 0 bases at J, with 13 bases in the middle. The CDR3 region has the DNA TGTGCCAGCAACCGACGGGACAACTCCTACGAGCAGTACTTC. Translation: CASNRRDNSYEQYF.

The chain carries TRBV7-3 and TRBJ1-4, with a weak D call TRBD1 (5 bases). V was clipped by 4 bases and J by 8 bases, with 20 bases between them. Germline V gene sequence: CDR1 SGHTA, CDR2 FQGTGA. CDR3 length: 16 residues. Written as DNA, the CDR3 is TGTGCCAGCAGCTCGACGCAGGGTAGGGTCGAGGAAAAACTGTTTTTT. It codes for CASSSTQGRVEEKLFF. Using reference TRBV7-3 and TRBJ1-4 for the parts outside the CDR3, the full variable domain is GAGVSQTPSNKVTEKGKYVELRCDPISGHTALYWYRQSLGQGPEFLIYFQGTGAADDSGLPNDRFFAVRPEGSVSTLKIQRTERGDSAVYLCASSSTQGRVEEKLFFGSGTQLSVL.

V usage is TRBV19 and J usage is TRBJ2-1; the D call may be TRBD1 or TRBD2 (5 bases each). Germline lookup yields CDR1 LNHDA and CDR2 SQIVND (reference sequence). This CDR3 is 13 amino acids long. The V gene lost 6 bases and the J gene lost 2 bases, with 8 bases spanning the gap. The CDR3 protein is CASSEGTYNEQFF. The CDR3 region has the DNA TGTGCCAGTAGCGAGGGGACCTACAATGAGCAGTTCTTC.

The chain recombines TRBV25-1 with TRBJ2-1; TRBD1 matches 8 bases. With V trimmed by 1 base and J by 4 bases, 3 bases remained unmatched. Germline CDR1 MGHDK, CDR2 SYGVNS. This CDR3 spans 15 amino acids. The CDR3 coding sequence is TGTGCCAGCAGTGAATTAGGACAGGGATACAATGAGCAGTTCTTC. It is translated as CASSELGQGYNEQFF.

The J gene is TRBJ1-1, the V gene TRBV7-2; possibly TRBD1 for D (5 bases). The CDR3 spans 14 residues. Trimming shortened V by 5 bases and J by 0 bases, and 10 bases separated the two germline ends. The germline gives CDR1 SGHTA, CDR2 FQGNSA. CDR3 bases: TGTGCCAGCAGCCAGGGTGGGGTGAACACTGAAGCTTTCTTT. It yields the protein CASSQGGVNTEAFF.

The genes are TRBV11-2 and TRBJ1-5; possibly TRBD1 for D (5 bases). This CDR3 has 15 residues. Germline V lookup: CDR1 SGHAT, CDR2 FQNNGV. V shed 4 bases and J shed 0 bases, with 10 bases lying between them. CDR3 in amino acids: CASSSDGHSNQPQHF. CDR3 sequence (DNA): TGTGCCAGCAGCTCTGACGGACATAGCAATCAGCCCCAGCATTTT.

The gene calls are TRBV1 and TRBJ1-1; the table's D call, TRBD1, has no DNA check behind it. TRBV1 is a recognized pseudogene. The CDR3 contains 15 residues. The CDR3 here is CTSSQYLAQNTEAFF. CDR3 nucleotides: TGCACCAGCAGCCAATATTTGGCCCAGAACACTGAAGCTTTCTTT.

The J gene is TRBJ1-2, the V gene TRBV5-4; 12 bases are a match to TRBD1. The CDR3 extends over 18 amino acids. With V trimmed by 4 bases and J by 6 bases, 16 bases remained unmatched. Looked up from germline, CDR1 is SGHNT and CDR2 is YYREEE (reference sequence). This CDR3 reads CASSAAGQGARNLDGYTF. The DNA for the CDR3 is TGTGCCAGCAGCGCCGCGGGACAGGGGGCGCGAAATCTGGATGGCTACACCTTC.

The genes are TRBV19 and TRBJ1-2; D possibly corresponds to TRBD1 (5 bases). The V and J ends lost 4 bases and 5 bases respectively, with 20 bases between them. CDR1 LNHDA and CDR2 SQIVND come from the germline V gene (reference sequence). This CDR3 has 16 amino acids. The CDR3 protein is CASSTPGTIIGYGYTF. CDR3 sequence (DNA): TGTGCCAGTAGTACCCCCGGGACCATTATTGGGTATGGCTACACCTTC.

V gene TRBV5-1 combines with J gene TRBJ2-7, with 9 bases lining up with TRBD2. V was pared by 5 bases and J by 6 bases, with 15 bases of the junction left unmatched. Germline CDR1 is SGHRS and CDR2 is YFSETQ. This CDR3 has 16 residues. CDR3 nucleotides: TGCGCCAGCAGTCCCCTGACTAGCGGCTCCGTTGTCGAGCAGTACTTC. This gives the protein CASSPLTSGSVVEQYF.

CDR3 region: CASSRDFSGGAGLAETQYF. CDR3 sequence (DNA): TGTGCCAGCTCACGCGATTTTAGCGGGGGGGCCGGCCTCGCAGAGACCCAGTACTTC. V is TRBV18 and J is TRBJ2-5; 11 positions agree with TRBD2. V gave up 4 bases and J gave up 4 bases; unmatched junction bases: 17. The CDR3 contains 19 residues. CDR1 is KGHSH and CDR2 is LQKENI in the germline V gene.

Remarks on this clone: This CDR3 is also generated by other DNA sequences in the sample. The chain couples TRBV7-2 to TRBJ2-7, with D hard to call. The V gene lost 5 bases and the J gene lost 0 bases, with 2 bases spanning the gap. Germline loops: CDR1 SGHTA, CDR2 FQGNSA. CDR3 length: 11 amino acids. The CDR3 sequence is CASSLSYEQYF. Here the CDR3 DNA reads TGTGCCAGCAGCCTCTCCTACGAGCAGTACTTC.

The chain recombines TRBV9 with TRBJ2-3; D not certain. V was shortened by 0 bases and J by 3 bases, with 5 bases between the two germline ends. The CDR3 runs to 13 residues. CDR1 SGDLS and CDR2 YYNGEE come from the germline V gene. The CDR3 bases are TGTGCCAGCAGCGTAGGAGGAACAGATACGCAGTATTTT. Amino acid sequence: CASSVGGTDTQYF.

The rearrangement uses TRBV19 and TRBJ1-5; maybe TRBD1 (5 bases). Germline CDR1 is LNHDA and CDR2 is SQIVND (reference sequence). The CDR3 extends over 15 amino acids. Between the trimmed V and J ends, which lost 7 bases and 2 bases, there was a span of 15 bases. For the CDR3, the DNA is TGTGCCAGTACCCCAGGGATTTACGGCAATCAGCCCCAGCATTTT. Translated: CASTPGIYGNQPQHF.

CDR3 residues: CASSLGHLDQETQYF. In DNA form, the CDR3 reads TGTGCCAGCAGCTTAGGGCACCTAGACCAAGAGACCCAGTACTTC. This chain uses TRBV7-9 with TRBJ2-5; D is ambiguous. The V and J ends lost 1 base and 0 bases respectively, with 9 bases between them. Germline CDR1 reads SEHNR; CDR2 reads FQNEAQ (reference sequence). The CDR3 spans 15 residues.